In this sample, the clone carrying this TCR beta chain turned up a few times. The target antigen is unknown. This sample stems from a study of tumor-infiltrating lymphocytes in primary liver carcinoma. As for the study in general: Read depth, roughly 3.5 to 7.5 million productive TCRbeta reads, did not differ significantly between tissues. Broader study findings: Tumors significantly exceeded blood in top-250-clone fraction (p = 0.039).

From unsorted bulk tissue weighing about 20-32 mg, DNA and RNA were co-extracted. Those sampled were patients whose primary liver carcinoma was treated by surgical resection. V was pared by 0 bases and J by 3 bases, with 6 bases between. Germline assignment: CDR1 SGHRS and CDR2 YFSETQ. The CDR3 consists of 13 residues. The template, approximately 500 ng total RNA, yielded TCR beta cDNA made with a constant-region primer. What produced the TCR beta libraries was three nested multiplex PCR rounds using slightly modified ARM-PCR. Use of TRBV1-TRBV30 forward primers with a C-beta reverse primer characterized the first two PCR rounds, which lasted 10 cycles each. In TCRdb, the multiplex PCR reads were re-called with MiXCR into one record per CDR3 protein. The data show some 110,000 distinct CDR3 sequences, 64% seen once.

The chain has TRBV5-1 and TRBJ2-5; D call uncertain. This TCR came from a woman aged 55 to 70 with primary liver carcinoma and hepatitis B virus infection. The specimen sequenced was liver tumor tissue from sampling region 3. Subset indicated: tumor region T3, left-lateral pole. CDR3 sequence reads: CASSLGMEETQYF. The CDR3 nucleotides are TGCGCCAGCAGCTTGGGGATGGAAGAGACCCAGTACTTC.